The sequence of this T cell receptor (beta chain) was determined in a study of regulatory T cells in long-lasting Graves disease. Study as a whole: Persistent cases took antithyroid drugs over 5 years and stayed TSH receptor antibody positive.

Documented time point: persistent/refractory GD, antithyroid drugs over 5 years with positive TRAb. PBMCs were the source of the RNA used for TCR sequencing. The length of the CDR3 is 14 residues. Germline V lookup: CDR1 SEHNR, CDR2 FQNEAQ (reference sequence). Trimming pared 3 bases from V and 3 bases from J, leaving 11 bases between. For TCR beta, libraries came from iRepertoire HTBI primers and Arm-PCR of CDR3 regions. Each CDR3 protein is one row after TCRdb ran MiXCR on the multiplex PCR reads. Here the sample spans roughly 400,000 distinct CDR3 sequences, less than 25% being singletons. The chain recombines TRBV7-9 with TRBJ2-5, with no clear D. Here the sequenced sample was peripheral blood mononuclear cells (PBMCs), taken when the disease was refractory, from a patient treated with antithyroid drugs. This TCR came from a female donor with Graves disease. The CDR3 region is CASSLGLDKETQYF. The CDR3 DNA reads TGTGCCAGCAGCTTGGGTCTAGATAAAGAGACCCAGTACTTC. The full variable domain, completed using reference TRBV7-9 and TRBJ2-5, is DTGVSQNPRHKITKRGQNVTFRCDPISEHNRLYWYRQTLGQGPEFLTYFQNEAQLEKSRLLSDRFSAERPKGSFSTLEIQRTEQGDSAMYLCASSLGLDKETQYFGPGTRLLVL.